Each of the 25 T cell receptor beta chains below was sequenced from the same sample in a study of PD-L1 blockade in urothelial cancer. The time point is: peripheral blood 6 weeks after treatment start. The protocol was immunoSEQ multiplex PCR, while the TCRdb copy is restricted to in-frame clones and leaves out a portion. The sample holds under 60,000 clones; roughly 86% are singletons and the top ten take less than 11%. The sample in question was PBMCs, obtained around atezolizumab (anti-PD-L1) treatment. The source is a man aged 55 to 69 with urothelial cancer.

This rearrangement joins TRBV18 to TRBJ1-1; D perhaps matches TRBD1 (6 bases). The CDR3 runs to 14 residues. V lost 3 bases and J 1 base, leaving 9 bases between the germline ends. Looked up from germline, CDR1 is KGHSH and CDR2 is LQKENI. CDR3 loop: CASSPGQTNTEAFF. In nucleotides, the CDR3 is TGTGCCAGCTCACCTGGACAGACGAACACTGAAGCTTTCTTT.

The CDR3 is CACGRGGIGGYTF. The CDR3 coding sequence is TGTGCCTGCGGGAGGGGCGGAATCGGCGGCTACACCTTC. This chain uses TRBV30 with TRBJ1-2, with D possibly matching TRBD1 (5 bases). Germline CDR1 is GTSNPN and CDR2 is SVGIG (reference sequence). The CDR3 sequence is 13 residues long. With 6 bases removed from V and 8 bases from J, the gap between germline ends came to 19 bases.

The chain uses TRBV15 and TRBJ1-2, with a tentative D call TRBD1 (6 bases). The V end lost 0 bases, the J end lost 7 bases, and 15 bases lay between the germline ends. The germline CDR1 and CDR2 sequences are LNHNV and YYDKDF (reference sequence). The CDR3 extends over 15 amino acids. The CDR3 region has the DNA TGTGCCACCAGCAGAGAACTGAGGGGGGGGTCTGGCTACACCTTC. Its translation: CATSRELRGGSGYTF.

The CDR3 bases are TGTGCCAGCAGCTTGGGTCGTACTACTAGCACAGATACGCAGTATTTT. It is translated as CASSLGRTTSTDTQYF. The chain employs TRBV5-8 and TRBJ2-3; D ambiguous. Germline loops: CDR1 SGHTS, CDR2 YDEGEE. This CDR3 spans 16 amino acids. V lost 0 bases to trimming and J lost 0 bases, with 11 bases between them. The full variable domain, its missing parts supplied by reference TRBV5-8 and TRBJ2-3, is EAGVTQSPTHLIKTRGQQATLRCSPISGHTSVYWYQQALGLGLQFLLWYDEGEERNRGNFPPRFSGRQFPNYSSELNVNALELEDSALYLCASSLGRTTSTDTQYFGPGTRLTVL.

V is TRBV18 and J is TRBJ2-5, with 7 bases aligning to TRBD1. Germline V gene lookup returns CDR1 KGHSH and CDR2 LQKENI. The CDR3 runs to 14 residues. V was clipped by 4 bases and J by 1 base; unmatched bases: 3. In DNA, the CDR3 is TGTGCCAGCTCACTACGGGACAGCCAAGAGACCCAGTACTTC. Translating it yields CASSLRDSQETQYF.

This rearrangement joins TRBV9 to TRBJ2-7, with 10 bases that match TRBD1. V trimming: 3 bases; J trimming: 0 bases; junction bases outside the gene matches: 3. The CDR3 consists of 15 residues. Germline lookup yields CDR1 SGDLS and CDR2 YYNGEE. CDR3 sequence (DNA): TGTGCCAGCAGCGCCCGGACAGGGGGCTCCTACGAGCAGTACTTC. This translates into CASSARTGGSYEQYF.

The rearrangement joins TRBV19 to TRBJ2-1; 8 bases match TRBD1. V was pared by 7 bases and J by 7 bases, with 12 bases of the junction left unmatched. The CDR3 spans 15 residues. Germline V lookup: CDR1 LNHDA, CDR2 SQIVND (reference sequence). For the CDR3, the DNA is TGTGCCAGTACCGGCAGGACAGGGAGTTTAAATGAGCAGTTCTTC. The encoded protein is CASTGRTGSLNEQFF.

The gene calls are TRBV7-2 and TRBJ2-3; 8 bases fit TRBD2. This CDR3 has 18 amino acids. Trimming cost V 5 bases and J 0 bases; bases outside gene matches: 13. Germline V lookup: CDR1 SGHTA, CDR2 FQGNSA. The CDR3 coding sequence is TGTGCCAGCAGCCGTAGGGCTTCCGGGGGGGTTAGCACAGATACGCAGTATTTT. It is translated as CASSRRASGGVSTDTQYF.

Here the CDR3 DNA reads TGTGCCAGTGCGACTAGCGGGGGGGATTACGAGCAGTACTTC. It encodes CASATSGGDYEQYF. This sequence joins TRBV19 and TRBJ2-7; 14 nucleotides match TRBD2. CDR3 length: 14 residues. CDR1 is LNHDA and CDR2 is SQIVND in the germline V gene (reference sequence). The junction had 4 bases not matched to a gene; V was cut back by 8 bases and J by 4 bases.

The V gene is TRBV9, the J gene TRBJ1-4; weak D call: TRBD1 (6 bases). The CDR3 spans 13 residues. Per the germline V gene, CDR1 is SGDLS and CDR2 is YYNGEE. The V end lost 3 bases, the J end lost 6 bases, and 9 bases lay between the germline ends. CDR3 residues: CASSDWTDEKLFF. The CDR3 DNA is TGTGCCAGCAGCGACTGGACAGATGAAAAACTGTTTTTT.

The J gene is TRBJ2-7, the V gene TRBV6-5, with 8 nucleotides matching TRBD2. Germline values: CDR1 MNHEY, CDR2 SVGAGI. This CDR3 comprises 15 residues. The V gene end was trimmed by 6 bases and the J gene end by 0 bases; junction bases not matched to a gene: 7. Here the CDR3 reads CASRRISGDSYEQYF. As DNA, the CDR3 is TGTGCCAGCAGGCGGATTAGCGGGGACTCCTACGAGCAGTACTTC.

This chain joins TRBV10-3 and TRBJ1-5; 8 bases fit TRBD1. From germline, CDR1 is ENHRY and CDR2 SYGVKD. V lost 10 bases and J lost 2; bases outside the gene matches: 4. This CDR3 has 13 amino acids. For the CDR3, the DNA is TGTGCCACCAAGACAGGGGGCAATCAGCCCCAGCATTTT. This encodes CATKTGGNQPQHF.

The V gene is TRBV15, the J gene TRBJ2-3; 10 nucleotides agree with TRBD1. Trimming at V came to 6 bases and at J to 6 bases, leaving 9 bases not matched to a gene. From germline, CDR1 is LNHNV and CDR2 YYDKDF (reference sequence). The CDR3 contains 15 residues. In DNA form, the CDR3 reads TGTGCCACCAGGGGGGACAGGGGTGTCGTGGATACGCAGTATTTT. Its protein is CATRGDRGVVDTQYF. The full variable domain, rest sourced from reference TRBV15 and TRBJ2-3, is DAMVIQNPRYQVTQFGKPVTLSCSQTLNHNVMYWYQQKSSQAPKLLFHYYDKDFNNEADTPDNFQSRRPNTSFCFLDIRSPGLGDTAMYLCATRGDRGVVDTQYFGPGTRLTVL.

The rearrangement links TRBV15 to TRBJ1-1; TRBD1 aligns across 7 bases. V lost 0 bases and J lost 8; bases outside the gene matches: 6. This CDR3 region has 14 residues. The V gene's germline CDR1 is LNHNV and CDR2 YYDKDF (reference sequence). CDR3 nucleotides: TGTGCCACCAGCAGAGATCGTGGACAGGACGAAGCTTTCTTT. Residues: CATSRDRGQDEAFF. Based on the CDR3 plus reference TRBV15 and TRBJ1-1, the full variable domain is DAMVIQNPRYQVTQFGKPVTLSCSQTLNHNVMYWYQQKSSQAPKLLFHYYDKDFNNEADTPDNFQSRRPNTSFCFLDIRSPGLGDTAMYLCATSRDRGQDEAFFGQGTRLTVV.

The CDR3 DNA is TGTGCCAGCAGCTTAGAGGGACTAGAAGAAGAGACCCAGTACTTC. Translation: CASSLEGLEEETQYF. This chain joins TRBV11-3 and TRBJ2-5; TRBD2 matches 8 bases. CDR3 length equals 15 residues. V was pared by 0 bases and J by 3 bases, with 3 bases of the junction left unmatched. CDR1 is SGHNT, CDR2 YENEEA, per germline.

Only one count was recorded for this clone. The genes are TRBV7-9 and TRBJ2-1; 10 bases are a match to TRBD2. J gave up 4 bases and V 10 bases, and 7 bases lay outside the gene matches. This CDR3 comprises 14 residues. Germline V gene sequence: CDR1 SEHNR, CDR2 FQNEAQ (reference sequence). CDR3 protein: CATTSGFIYNEQFF. In DNA, the CDR3 is TGTGCCACGACTAGCGGGTTTATATACAATGAGCAGTTCTTC.

This clone was recorded once. The chain uses TRBV11-3 and TRBJ2-3; a possible D gene is TRBD2 (6 bases). Germline CDR1 reads SGHNT; CDR2 reads YENEEA. V gave up 5 bases and J gave up 4 bases, with 10 bases separating them. This CDR3 is built from 13 residues. The CDR3 DNA sequence: TGTGCCAGCAGCCTGGAGGGCGCAGATACGCAGTATTTT. Amino acids: CASSLEGADTQYF.

The chain is built from TRBV7-9 and TRBJ1-2; D is perhaps TRBD1 (5 bases). Germline-derived CDR1 and CDR2 are SEHNR and FQNEAQ (reference sequence). V was clipped by 1 base and J by 6 bases, with 21 bases between them. This CDR3 spans 17 amino acids. CDR3 sequence reads: CASSLEGSGSLVNGYTF. CDR3 in DNA: TGTGCCAGCAGCTTAGAAGGGTCAGGGTCCCTCGTGAATGGCTACACCTTC.

The gene calls are TRBV19 and TRBJ1-2; 8 bases align to TRBD1. CDR1 and CDR2 (germline): LNHDA, SQIVND (reference sequence). V was clipped by 6 bases and J by 5 bases; unmatched bases: 8. CDR3 length: 14 amino acids. The CDR3 DNA is TGTGCCAGTAGAGAGACAGGGGTCGTTTATGGCTACACCTTC. This translates into CASRETGVVYGYTF.

This clone was seen more than once but under ten times. This sequence joins TRBV28 and TRBJ2-3; a possible D gene is TRBD1 (6 bases). The V gene's germline CDR1 is MDHEN and CDR2 SYDVKM. The CDR3 runs to 15 residues. The V gene lost 6 bases and the J gene lost 2 bases, with 15 bases spanning the gap. This chain's CDR3 is CASRNEDSYTDTQYF. Written as DNA, the CDR3 is TGTGCCAGCAGGAACGAGGACAGTTACACAGATACGCAGTATTTT.

J is TRBJ1-4 and V is TRBV10-2, with a tentative D call TRBD1 (6 bases). Germline lookup yields CDR1 WSHSY and CDR2 SAAADI. There are 15 residues in the CDR3. Trimming removed 8 bases at V and 6 bases at J, with 19 bases between. The CDR3 nucleotides read TGCGCCAGCCGACAGGCCAACCTCCCTCATGAAAAACTGTTTTTT. This encodes CASRQANLPHEKLFF.

This clone has a single count. The chain employs TRBV18 and TRBJ2-7, with 10 nucleotides matching TRBD1. Looked up from germline, CDR1 is KGHSH and CDR2 is LQKENI. The trim removed 5 bases at V and 4 bases at J, leaving 8 bases unmatched. CDR3 length: 15 amino acids. CDR3 region: CASSAWDRGLYEQYF. The CDR3 DNA reads as TGTGCCAGCTCAGCTTGGGACAGGGGTTTATACGAGCAGTACTTC.

This clone was found a few times. The CDR3 spells CATGQGVYGYTF. In DNA, the CDR3 is TGTGCCACCGGACAGGGCGTCTATGGCTACACCTTC. The chain has TRBV28 and TRBJ1-2; 8 bases are shared with TRBD1. J lost 4 bases, V lost 10 bases, and 5 bases had no gene match. Germline CDR1 is MDHEN and CDR2 is SYDVKM. The CDR3 length is 12 residues.

CDR3 sequence: CASSFLLPYNEQFF. The CDR3 nucleotides read TGTGCCAGCAGCTTCCTCCTACCCTACAATGAGCAGTTCTTC. The chain links TRBV11-2 to TRBJ2-1; D not certain. Germline V lookup: CDR1 SGHAT, CDR2 FQNNGV. The CDR3 runs 14 residues. The germline V and J ends were trimmed by 3 bases and 2 bases, with 8 bases remaining between them.

This clone came up once. V gene TRBV5-4 combines with J gene TRBJ1-3; D is uncertain. Trimming pared 5 bases from V and 5 bases from J, leaving 17 bases between. The germline V gene has CDR1 SGHNT and CDR2 YYREEE (reference sequence). This CDR3 spans 15 amino acids. The CDR3 here is CASSTAEGGRNTIYF. The DNA for the CDR3 is TGTGCCAGCAGTACGGCGGAGGGAGGGAGAAACACCATATATTTT.